This T cell receptor beta chain was recovered during a study of blood T cell repertoires in COVID-19. Study context: Spain, Italy and the United States supplied samples that represented acute and convalescent COVID-19. PBMCs, B-cell-depleted T cells, or T cells provided the cDNA or gDNA that made up the material.

Germline-derived CDR1 and CDR2 are SGHTS and YDEGEE. The CDR3 has 12 amino acids. Trimming removed 2 bases from V and 6 bases from J, with 9 bases in between. Per the original methods: Researchers report that nucleated cell counts were estimated from reference gene primer amplification. TCRdb's table, derived via immunoSEQ multiplex PCR, lists solely in-frame clones and lacks some. V and J calls and clone size are those listed in that table; D and trimming were worked out from the DNA. The sample lists some 170,000 clones, 85% to 95% occurring once. Seattle patients were enrolled during active infection and followed longitudinally.

The chain carries TRBV5-8 and TRBJ2-7, with D maybe TRBD1 (6 bases). The material sequenced was peripheral blood. This TCR was recovered from an older woman with COVID-19, enrolled during active disease. The CDR3 bases are TGTGCCAGCAGCTTACAGGGAACCGAGCAGTACTTC. Translation gives CASSLQGTEQYF. Combining the CDR3 with reference TRBV5-8 and TRBJ2-7 gives the whole variable domain EAGVTQSPTHLIKTRGQQATLRCSPISGHTSVYWYQQALGLGLQFLLWYDEGEERNRGNFPPRFSGRQFPNYSSELNVNALELEDSALYLCASSLQGTEQYFGPGTRLTVT.